The 30 T cell receptor beta chains reported below all come from one sample, sequenced in a study of cytomegalovirus exposure and HLA in healthy donors (dated by TCRdb to the late 2010s). Libraries came from the immunoSEQ multiplex PCR assay. The table comes from immuneACCESS by way of TCRdb, which keeps in-frame sequences with V and J called. Part of the clones is missing from these tables; in studies checked, under half for an unresolved V gene and the rest for unknown reasons. This sample holds 89,000 or so clones; about 94% were observed only once. The ten largest clonotypes hold less than 1.5% of the sample. The sample comprised PBMCs. Every receptor here comes from a woman aged 30 to 39 in good health and CMV-seropositive.

The gene calls are TRBV5-6 and TRBJ1-1; D not certain. V was clipped by 6 bases and J by 5 bases, with 17 bases between them. This CDR3 region has 14 residues. Looked up from germline, CDR1 is SGHDT and CDR2 is YYEEEE. CDR3 nucleotide sequence: TGTGCCAGCACCCTTAGAACAGTATTAACTGAAGCTTTCTTT. Its protein is CASTLRTVLTEAFF.

The rearrangement joins TRBV7-2 to TRBJ1-5; tentatively, D is TRBD1 (5 bases). The CDR3 is 15 residues long. The germline V gene has CDR1 SGHTA and CDR2 FQGNSA. V was pared by 5 bases and J by 0 bases, with 11 bases between. CDR3 residues: CASSPQGASNQPQHF. The CDR3 DNA sequence: TGTGCCAGCAGCCCTCAGGGTGCTAGCAATCAGCCCCAGCATTTT.

The V call is TRBV28, the J call TRBJ2-2; D may be TRBD2 (6 bases). In germline, CDR1 is MDHEN, CDR2 SYDVKM. The CDR3 covers 15 residues. Trimming took off 6 bases at V and 1 base at J, with 12 bases between the two ends. In DNA form, the CDR3 reads TGTGCCAGCAGACCACCGGGACTGAACACCGGGGAGCTGTTTTTT. Amino acids: CASRPPGLNTGELFF.

This sequence joins TRBV4-3 and TRBJ1-2; 7 bases align to TRBD1. From germline, CDR1 is LGHNA and CDR2 YSLEER. The ends lost 0 bases at V and 8 bases at J; junction bases unmatched: 12. This CDR3 contains 16 residues. The CDR3 DNA sequence: TGCGCCAGCAGCCAAGAAGGCCCTGACAGGGTGGCGGGCTACACCTTC. Its translation: CASSQEGPDRVAGYTF.

This sequence joins TRBV2 and TRBJ2-7; tentatively, D is TRBD2 (5 bases). The CDR3 has 12 residues. Germline V lookup: CDR1 SNHLY, CDR2 FYNNEI. Trimming shortened V by 4 bases and J by 3 bases, and 7 bases separated the two germline ends. In DNA form, the CDR3 reads TGTGCCAGCAGTGTCGGGAACTACGAGCAGTACTTC. The encoded protein is CASSVGNYEQYF.

The chain combines TRBV19 with TRBJ2-5, with 8 bases identical to TRBD1. CDR3 length equals 14 residues. V was clipped by 6 bases and J by 0 bases; unmatched bases: 3. Germline V CDR1 and CDR2: LNHDA, SQIVND (reference sequence). This CDR3 reads CASRGQENQETQYF. The CDR3, as DNA: TGTGCCAGTAGGGGACAGGAGAACCAAGAGACCCAGTACTTC.

The chain couples TRBV4-3 to TRBJ2-7; 10 nucleotides line up with TRBD2. The V segment lost 0 bases and the J segment 2 bases; nucleotides outside the gene matches: 4. The CDR3 spans 16 residues. Germline loops: CDR1 LGHNA, CDR2 YSLEER. The CDR3 region has the DNA TGCGCCAGCAGCCAAGATAGACTAGCGGGTACCTACGAGCAGTACTTC. Translated: CASSQDRLAGTYEQYF.

The V and J genes are TRBV7-3 and TRBJ2-3; D is ambiguous. Germline values: CDR1 SGHTA, CDR2 FQGTGA. V gave up 6 bases and J gave up 5 bases, with 15 bases separating them. The CDR3 is 14 residues long. The CDR3 here is CASSYGSQEDTQYF. CDR3 sequence (DNA): TGTGCCAGCAGTTACGGGTCCCAAGAAGATACGCAGTATTTT.

The V call is TRBV28, the J call TRBJ2-1, with a tentative D call TRBD2 (6 bases). Germline CDR1 MDHEN, CDR2 SYDVKM. V was trimmed by 1 base and J by 6 bases, leaving 16 bases between them. CDR3 length: 16 amino acids. The CDR3 protein is CASSLSVGGGFNEQFF. Here the CDR3 DNA reads TGTGCCAGCAGTTTATCGGTGGGAGGAGGTTTCAATGAGCAGTTCTTC.

The chain has TRBV5-4 and TRBJ2-1; 12 nucleotides agree with TRBD2. Germline V gene data show CDR1 as SGHNT and CDR2 as YYREEE (reference sequence). The CDR3 has 15 amino acids. Germline trimming cut 3 bases from V and 6 bases from J; bases unmatched to any gene: 4. CDR3 sequence reads: CASSSLTSGSNEQFF. In nucleotides, the CDR3 is TGTGCCAGCAGCTCCCTGACTAGCGGGAGCAATGAGCAGTTCTTC.

The J gene is TRBJ2-3, the V gene TRBV27; D possibly corresponds to TRBD1 (6 bases). The CDR3 has 18 residues. From germline, CDR1 is MNHEY and CDR2 SMNVEV (reference sequence). Trimming pared 5 bases from V and 0 bases from J, leaving 21 bases between. DNA for the CDR3: TGTGCCAGCAGTCCTGTACAGCAGGGGTTCCTTAGCACAGATACGCAGTATTTT. It codes for CASSPVQQGFLSTDTQYF.

The rearrangement joins TRBV11-2 to TRBJ2-7; the D gene is possibly TRBD2 (5 bases). The germline V gene has CDR1 SGHAT and CDR2 FQNNGV. V was cut by 0 bases and J by 4 bases, with 13 bases left in between. CDR3 size: 15 residues. CDR3 nucleotide sequence: TGTGCCAGCAGCTTAGACTCCGGGGTTTTTTACGAGCAGTACTTC. Translated, it gives CASSLDSGVFYEQYF.

This rearrangement joins TRBV11-2 to TRBJ2-6; D perhaps matches TRBD1 (5 bases). Germline CDR1 SGHAT, CDR2 FQNNGV. Trimming stripped 5 bases from V and 4 bases from J, with 12 bases between. CDR3 length: 15 residues. CDR3 protein: CASSHRFSGANVLTF. The CDR3 DNA reads as TGTGCCAGCAGCCACAGGTTCTCCGGGGCCAACGTCCTGACTTTC. The entire variable domain, with the rest obtained from reference TRBV11-2 and TRBJ2-6, is as follows: EAGVAQSPRYKIIEKRQSVAFWCNPISGHATLYWYQQILGQGPKLLIQFQNNGVVDDSQLPKDRFSAERLKGVDSTLKIQPAKLEDSAVYLCASSHRFSGANVLTFGAGSRLTVL.

For the CDR3, the DNA is TGCAGCGCTAGCGGAAGCTACAATGAGCAGTTCTTC. Translated: CSASGSYNEQFF. This sequence joins TRBV29-1 and TRBJ2-1, with 7 bases identical to TRBD2. V was pared by 7 bases and J by 3 bases, with 3 bases of the junction left unmatched. The CDR3 has 12 amino acids. Germline values: CDR1 SQVTM, CDR2 ANQGSEA.

The rearrangement uses TRBV5-4 and TRBJ1-1, with D maybe TRBD1 (6 bases). CDR1 and CDR2 (germline): SGHNT, YYREEE (reference sequence). CDR3 length: 16 residues. V was trimmed by 4 bases and J by 1 base, leaving 17 bases between them. Here the CDR3 DNA reads TGTGCCAGCAGCCCTCCGGGACACGGAACGAACACTGAAGCTTTCTTT. Encoded protein: CASSPPGHGTNTEAFF.

This clone was detected only once. The CDR3 region has the DNA TGTGCCAGCAGCTTGGTCGGTACAGAACTCTATGGCTACACCTTC. Its protein product is CASSLVGTELYGYTF. The V call is TRBV5-5, the J call TRBJ1-2, with D uncertain. From germline, CDR1 is SGHKS and CDR2 YYEKEE (reference sequence). The V gene lost 0 bases and the J gene lost 4 bases, with 13 bases spanning the gap. CDR3 length: 15 residues.

This clone was seen only a few times. The same CDR3 can be traced to other DNA sequences in this sample. The genes are TRBV7-8 and TRBJ1-2; possibly TRBD1 for D (6 bases). The ends were cut back, 1 base at V and 2 bases at J, with 8 bases in the middle. The CDR3 runs 14 residues. The germline V gene encodes CDR1 SGHVS and CDR2 FQNEAQ. CDR3 loop: CASSLGTANYGYTF. The CDR3 DNA is TGTGCCAGCAGCTTAGGGACAGCAAACTATGGCTACACCTTC.

This chain joins TRBV7-8 and TRBJ2-1, with 12 positions matching TRBD2. V gave up 5 bases and J gave up 7 bases; unmatched junction bases: 18. This CDR3 contains 19 residues. CDR1 is SGHVS, CDR2 FQNEAQ, per germline. Here the CDR3 DNA reads TGTGCCAGCAGCCCGACCGGGACAGGGCTAGCGGGAGGGACAAATGAGCAGTTCTTC. Translated, it gives CASSPTGTGLAGGTNEQFF.

CDR3 protein: CSARGSVEAFF. The DNA for the CDR3 is TGCAGTGCTAGAGGGAGCGTTGAAGCTTTCTTT. The chain carries TRBV20-1 and TRBJ1-1; D remains ambiguous. There are 11 residues in the CDR3. Trimming took off 1 base at V and 7 bases at J, with 7 bases between the two ends. CDR1 DFQATT and CDR2 SNEGSKA come from the germline V gene (reference sequence).

This chain links TRBV4-3 with TRBJ1-2; 10 bases line up with TRBD1. The CDR3 length is 16 residues. Per the germline V gene, CDR1 is LGHNA and CDR2 is YSLEER. With 0 bases clipped from V and 7 bases from J, the junction kept 8 bases outside the gene matches. CDR3 amino acids: CASSQDLTGTGAGYTF. CDR3 nucleotide sequence: TGCGCCAGCAGCCAAGATCTCACGGGGACAGGGGCTGGCTACACCTTC.

The rearrangement uses TRBV29-1 and TRBJ2-1, with 14 positions matching TRBD2. The CDR3 runs to 16 residues. The ends lost 6 bases at V and 4 bases at J; junction bases unmatched: 8. From germline, CDR1 is SQVTM and CDR2 ANQGSEA. The CDR3 sequence: CSVGGTSGSSYNEQFF. CDR3 sequence (DNA): TGCAGCGTCGGGGGGACTAGCGGGAGCTCTTACAATGAGCAGTTCTTC.

The chain employs TRBV19 and TRBJ2-7; D perhaps matches TRBD2 (6 bases). CDR3 length: 14 residues. Per germline, CDR1 LNHDA and CDR2 SQIVND (reference sequence). The V end lost 3 bases, the J end lost 5 bases, and 14 bases lay between the germline ends. CDR3 nucleotides: TGTGCCAGTAGTATGGAGGGTACCGCCCACGAGCAGTACTTC. As protein: CASSMEGTAHEQYF.

The V call is TRBV29-1, the J call TRBJ2-5; D is perhaps TRBD2 (6 bases). The CDR3 spans 17 residues. The V and J ends lost 4 bases and 5 bases respectively, with 26 bases between them. CDR1 and CDR2 (germline): SQVTM, ANQGSEA. In DNA form, the CDR3 reads TGCAGCGTTGTTCTATCGCCTGGCCGGGACTGGGAGGAGACCCAGTACTTC. It translates to CSVVLSPGRDWEETQYF.

The V and J genes are TRBV15 and TRBJ2-7, with 9 bases matching TRBD1. The V gene end was trimmed by 2 bases and the J gene end by 2 bases; junction bases not matched to a gene: 10. Germline assignment: CDR1 LNHNV and CDR2 YYDKDF (reference sequence). This CDR3 has 17 residues. CDR3 region: CATSRPTAGTGTYEQYF. In nucleotides, the CDR3 is TGTGCCACCAGCAGACCTACGGCGGGGACAGGGACCTACGAGCAGTACTTC.

The rearrangement links TRBV6-6 to TRBJ1-2; possible D gene TRBD1, 5 bases. This CDR3 has 14 amino acids. Trimming cost V 2 bases and J 3 bases, with 10 bases left between them. Germline V CDR1 and CDR2: MNHNY, SVGAGI (reference sequence). This CDR3 reads CASSYTTGYYGYTF. Here the CDR3 DNA reads TGTGCCAGCAGTTACACCACAGGTTACTATGGCTACACCTTC.

This chain uses TRBV15 with TRBJ2-1; 11 nucleotides align to TRBD2. After removal of 2 bases from V and 10 bases from J, the junction contained 10 bases not matched to a gene. The CDR3 consists of 16 residues. Germline loops: CDR1 LNHNV, CDR2 YYDKDF (reference sequence). The CDR3 DNA follows: TGTGCCACCAGCAGACCTAGCGGGAGGCCCATCCGAGAGCAGTTCTTC. The encoded protein is CATSRPSGRPIREQFF. Combining the CDR3 with reference TRBV15 and TRBJ2-1 gives the whole variable domain DAMVIQNPRYQVTQFGKPVTLSCSQTLNHNVMYWYQQKSSQAPKLLFHYYDKDFNNEADTPDNFQSRRPNTSFCFLDIRSPGLGDTAMYLCATSRPSGRPIREQFFGPGTRLTVL.

This chain uses TRBV7-2 with TRBJ1-5, with TRBD1 as a possible D gene (6 bases). Germline V gene sequence: CDR1 SGHTA, CDR2 FQGNSA. The V end lost 5 bases, the J end lost 1 base, and 9 bases lay between the germline ends. The CDR3 loop spans 14 amino acids. The CDR3 reads CASSRGQSNQPQHF. CDR3 coding DNA: TGTGCCAGCAGCCGAGGACAGAGCAATCAGCCCCAGCATTTT. Variable domain in full (rest from reference TRBV7-2 and TRBJ1-5): GAGVSQSPSNKVTEKGKDVELRCDPISGHTALYWYRQSLGQGLEFLIYFQGNSAPDKSGLPSDRFSAERTGGSVSTLTIQRTQQEDSAVYLCASSRGQSNQPQHFGDGTRLSIL.

This chain joins TRBV4-1 and TRBJ1-4; TRBD1 aligns across 9 bases. The V gene's germline CDR1 is MGHRA and CDR2 YSYEKL. Trimming took 3 bases from V and 4 from J; bases not matched to a gene: 12. This CDR3 region has 18 residues. This CDR3 is CASSQTHPPGQGNEKLFF. Written as DNA, the CDR3 is TGCGCCAGCAGCCAGACTCACCCCCCGGGACAGGGTAATGAAAAACTGTTTTTT.

J is TRBJ2-1 and V is TRBV19, with TRBD2 identical over 7 bases. The CDR3 spans 14 residues. Germline CDR1 LNHDA, CDR2 SQIVND (reference sequence). V lost 6 bases to trimming and J lost 0 bases; unmatched junction nucleotides: 2. CDR3 residues: CASRSGGSYNEQFF. The DNA of the CDR3 is TGTGCCAGTAGGTCGGGAGGCTCCTACAATGAGCAGTTCTTC.

This clone was seen more than once but under ten times. J is TRBJ1-2 and V is TRBV28; a weak D match, TRBD1 (6 bases). The germline V gene encodes CDR1 MDHEN and CDR2 SYDVKM. The CDR3 contains 13 residues. V was cut by 8 bases and J by 2 bases, with 12 bases left in between. The DNA for the CDR3 is TGTGCCAGCCGTGGGGGCACCAACTATGGCTACACCTTC. It yields the protein CASRGGTNYGYTF.